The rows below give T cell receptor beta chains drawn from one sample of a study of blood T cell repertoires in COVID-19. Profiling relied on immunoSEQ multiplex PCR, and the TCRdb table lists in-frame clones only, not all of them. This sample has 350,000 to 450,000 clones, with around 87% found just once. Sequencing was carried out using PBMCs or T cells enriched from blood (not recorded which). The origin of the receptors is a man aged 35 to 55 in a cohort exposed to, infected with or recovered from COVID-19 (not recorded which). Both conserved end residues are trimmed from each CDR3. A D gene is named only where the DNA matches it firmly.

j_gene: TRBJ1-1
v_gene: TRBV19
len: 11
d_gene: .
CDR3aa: ASRDTPNTEAF

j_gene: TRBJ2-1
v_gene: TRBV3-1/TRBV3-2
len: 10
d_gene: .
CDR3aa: ASSQVMNEQF

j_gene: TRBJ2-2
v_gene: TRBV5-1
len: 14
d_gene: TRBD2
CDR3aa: ASSPGTLAGIGELF

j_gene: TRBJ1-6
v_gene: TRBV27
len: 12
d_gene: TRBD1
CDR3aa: ASSPGTGVSPLH

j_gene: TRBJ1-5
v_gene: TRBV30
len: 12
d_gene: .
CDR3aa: AWSAGTQSQPQH

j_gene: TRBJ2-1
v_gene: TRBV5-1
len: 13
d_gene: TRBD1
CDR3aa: ASSATGQGYNEQF

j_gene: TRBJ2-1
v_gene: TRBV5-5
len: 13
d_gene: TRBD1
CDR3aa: ASSSQGAALDEQF

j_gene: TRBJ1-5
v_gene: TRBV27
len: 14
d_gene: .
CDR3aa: ASSLPQGIRNQPQH

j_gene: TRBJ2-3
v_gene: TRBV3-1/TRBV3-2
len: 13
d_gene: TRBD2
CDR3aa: ASSLTAGAGDTQY

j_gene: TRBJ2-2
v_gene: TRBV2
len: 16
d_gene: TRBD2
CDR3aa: ASRSGGLAGGRAGELF

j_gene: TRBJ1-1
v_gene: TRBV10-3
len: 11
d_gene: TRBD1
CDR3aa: AISNRGRTEAF

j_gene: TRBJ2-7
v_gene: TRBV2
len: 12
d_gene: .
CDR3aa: ASNLGGLAYEQY

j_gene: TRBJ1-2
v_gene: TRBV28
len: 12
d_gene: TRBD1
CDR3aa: ASSPTQGAYGYT

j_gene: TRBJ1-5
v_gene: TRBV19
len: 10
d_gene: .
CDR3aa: ASNTGFQPQH

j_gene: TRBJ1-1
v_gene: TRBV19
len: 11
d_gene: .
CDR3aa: ASSTDIYTEAF

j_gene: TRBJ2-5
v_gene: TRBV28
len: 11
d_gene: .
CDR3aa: ASSSGEPETQY

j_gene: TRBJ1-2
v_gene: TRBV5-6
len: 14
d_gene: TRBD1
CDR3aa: ASSSKRTGAHYGYT